Described below is a single TCR beta chain sequence and its context. The antigen is undetermined. This sample was taken from a study of blood T cells in healthy people across ages. A sample-barcoded 5' primer and a J-beta primer mix were used in a second PCR of roughly 7 to 11 cycles. TCRdb re-analysed the 5' RACE reads in MiXCR, keeping a single row per CDR3 protein. The sample yields about 900,000 distinct CDR3 sequences, about 62% seen once. After removal of 5 bases from V and 5 bases from J, the junction contained 11 bases not matched to a gene. Germline loops: CDR1 MNHEY, CDR2 SVGEGT. This CDR3 is 15 amino acids long. Study results and limitations: TCR beta diversity was tightly associated with the proportion of naive T cells. Comparison with aged donors showed that long-lived donors had more naive CD4+ cells and higher diversity. Age advanced and TCR beta diversity per million T cells fell, roughly linearly.

The clonotype originates from a man aged 30-40 years in good health. The chain employs TRBV6-2 or TRBV6-3 and TRBJ2-5; the match to TRBD1 covers 7 bases. Sequencing used blood. CDR3 bases: TGTGCCAGCAGTGAGACAGGGCTAAGGGGCGAGACCCAGTACTTC. Translation: CASSETGLRGETQYF.